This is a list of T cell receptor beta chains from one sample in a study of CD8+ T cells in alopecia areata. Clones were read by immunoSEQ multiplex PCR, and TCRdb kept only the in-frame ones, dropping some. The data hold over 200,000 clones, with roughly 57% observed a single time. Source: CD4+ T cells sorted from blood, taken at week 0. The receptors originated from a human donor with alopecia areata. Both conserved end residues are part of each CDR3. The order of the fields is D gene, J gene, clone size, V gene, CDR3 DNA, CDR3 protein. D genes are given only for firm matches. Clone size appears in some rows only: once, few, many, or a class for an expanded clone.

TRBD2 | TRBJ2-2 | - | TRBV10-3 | TGTGCCACAAAACTAGCGGGAGTCGTGGACACCGGGGAGCTGTTTTTT | CATKLAGVVDTGELFF
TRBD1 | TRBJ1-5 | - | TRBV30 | TGTGCCTGGAGGCGTGGGACAGGGGGCAATCAGCCCCAGCATTTT | CAWRRGTGGNQPQHF
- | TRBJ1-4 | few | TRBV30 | TGTGCCTGGACAGCTCTTAATGAAAAACTGTTTTTT | CAWTALNEKLFF
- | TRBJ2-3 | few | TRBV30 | TGTGCCTGGAGTGCGGTGGGGGCAAACACAGATACGCAGTATTTT | CAWSAVGANTDTQYF
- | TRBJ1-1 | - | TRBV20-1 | TGCAGTGCTAGAGCGGCGACTGAAGCTTTCTTT | CSARAATEAFF
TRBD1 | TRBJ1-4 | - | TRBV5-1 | TGCGCCAGCAGCTTGGCCTACAGGGACAGCGGTGAAAAACTGTTTTTT | CASSLAYRDSGEKLFF
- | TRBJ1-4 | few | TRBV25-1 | TGTGCCAGCAGTGACGGACCGTTGAATGAAAAACTGTTTTTT | CASSDGPLNEKLFF
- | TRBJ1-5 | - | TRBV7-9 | TGTGCCAGCAGCCCTCGGGGGGGGAGTCAGCCCCAGCATTTT | CASSPRGGSQPQHF
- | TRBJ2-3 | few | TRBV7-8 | TGTGCCAGCAGCTCCTCGGTTGTAGGCACAGATACGCAGTATTTT | CASSSSVVGTDTQYF
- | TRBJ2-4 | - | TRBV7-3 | TGTGCCAGCAGCCCTCAGGGGTCCGCCAAAAACATTCAGTACTTC | CASSPQGSAKNIQYF
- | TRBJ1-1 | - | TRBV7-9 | TGTGCCAGCAGCTCCAGGGATGGGTTCACTGAAGCTTTCTTT | CASSSRDGFTEAFF
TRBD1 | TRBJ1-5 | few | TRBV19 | TGTGCCAGTACCGGGACAGGGGGTCCCTTGGCCAATCAGCCCCAGCATTTT | CASTGTGGPLANQPQHF
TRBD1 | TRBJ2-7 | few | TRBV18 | TGTGCCAGCTCAAGGCCGGGACAGGGGACCTACGAGCAGTACTTC | CASSRPGQGTYEQYF
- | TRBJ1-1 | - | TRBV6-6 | TGTGCCAGCAGTTACAGGGGGGGAACCAACACTGAAGCTTTCTTT | CASSYRGGTNTEAFF
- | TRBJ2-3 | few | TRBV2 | TGTGCCAGCACGCCTAACACAGATACGCAGTATTTT | CASTPNTDTQYF
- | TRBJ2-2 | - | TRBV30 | TGTGCCTGGAGGCGGAGGACCGGGGAGCTGTTTTTT | CAWRRRTGELFF
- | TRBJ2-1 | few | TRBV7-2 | TGTGCCAGCAAGCCGACTCGGGGGATATCCTACAATGAGCAGTTCTTC | CASKPTRGISYNEQFF
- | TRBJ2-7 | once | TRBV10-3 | TGTGCCACCGGGGTAGAGGCAAGCGAGCAGTACTTC | CATGVEASEQYF
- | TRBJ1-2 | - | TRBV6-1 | TGTGCCAACTCAGGGGTACCCTATGGCTACACCTTC | CANSGVPYGYTF
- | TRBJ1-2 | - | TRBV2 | TGTGCCAGCAGTGGGCAGGGGTTGGGAGGCTACACCTTC | CASSGQGLGGYTF
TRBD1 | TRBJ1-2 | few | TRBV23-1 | TGCGCCAGCAGTCCTTCGGACAGGACCACTAACTATGGCTACACCTTC | CASSPSDRTTNYGYTF
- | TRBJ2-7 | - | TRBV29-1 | TGCAGCGTACTGTCGGGCTACTACGAGCAGTACTTC | CSVLSGYYEQYF
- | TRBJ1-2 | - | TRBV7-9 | TGTGCCAGCAGCACAAACAGGGAAGGCTACACCTTC | CASSTNREGYTF
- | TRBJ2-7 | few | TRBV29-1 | TGCAGCGTTGTAGTATCTTCCTACGAGCAGTACTTC | CSVVVSSYEQYF
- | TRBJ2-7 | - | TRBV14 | TGTGCCAGCAGCCTGACAGTGAACGAGCAGTACTTC | CASSLTVNEQYF
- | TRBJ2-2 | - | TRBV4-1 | TGCGCCAGCAGCCGCCGAGTTCGGTGGGGCCGCTCGAACACCGGGGAGCTGTTTTTT | CASSRRVRWGRSNTGELFF
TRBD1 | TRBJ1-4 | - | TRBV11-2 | TGTGCCAGCAGCCAGGGGACAGGTTCGTTTGAAAAACTGTTTTTT | CASSQGTGSFEKLFF
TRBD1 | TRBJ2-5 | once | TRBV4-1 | TGCGCCAGCAGCCGCAGGGGGCGCGAATTAGGAGAGACCCAGTACTTC | CASSRRGRELGETQYF
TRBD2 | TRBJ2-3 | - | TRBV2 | TGTGCCAGCACCTGGACTAGCGGGGACACAGATACGCAGTATTTT | CASTWTSGDTDTQYF
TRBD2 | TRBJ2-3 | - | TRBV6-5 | TGTGCCAGCAGTTCGACTAGCGGGGGGGAAGATACGCAGTATTTT | CASSSTSGGEDTQYF
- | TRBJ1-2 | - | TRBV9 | TGTGCCAGCAGCGCGGAGGGGTACTATGGCTACACCTTC | CASSAEGYYGYTF
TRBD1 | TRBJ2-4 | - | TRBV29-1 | TGCAGCGCAGAGGGGACAGATCTAGCCAAAAACATTCAGTACTTC | CSAEGTDLAKNIQYF
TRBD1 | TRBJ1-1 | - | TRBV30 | TGTGCCTGGAGTCCGGGACAGGGAGGGTACACTGAAGCTTTCTTT | CAWSPGQGGYTEAFF
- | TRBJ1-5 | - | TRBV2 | TGTGCCAGCAGCTTAAAAGGGCCCCAGCATTTT | CASSLKGPQHF
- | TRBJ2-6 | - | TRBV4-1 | TGCGCCAGCAGCCAAGATGGGGCCAACGTCCTGACTTTC | CASSQDGANVLTF
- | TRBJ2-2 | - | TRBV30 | TGTGCCTGGAGTGCCGACACCGGGGAGCTGTTTTTT | CAWSADTGELFF
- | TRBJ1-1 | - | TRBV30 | TGTGCCTGGAGCCCCCTACCGGGGTGGAACACTGAAGCTTTCTTT | CAWSPLPGWNTEAFF
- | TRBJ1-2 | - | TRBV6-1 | TGTGCCAGCAGTGAAAGATCCCCGGGGGGCTACACCTTC | CASSERSPGGYTF
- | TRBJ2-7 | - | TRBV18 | TGTGCCAGCTCACCAAGCATGAACTCCTACGAGCAGTACTTC | CASSPSMNSYEQYF
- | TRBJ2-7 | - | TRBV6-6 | TGTGCCAGCAGCCTCCAGGGAAGTTTCGACGAGCAGTACTTC | CASSLQGSFDEQYF
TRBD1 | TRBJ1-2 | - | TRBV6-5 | TGTGCCAGCAGTTACTCATCGGGGACAGACGCTTATGGCTACACCTTC | CASSYSSGTDAYGYTF
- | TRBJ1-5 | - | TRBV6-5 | TGTGCCAGCAGTAGGACAGCTTATAGCAATCAGCCCCAGCATTTT | CASSRTAYSNQPQHF
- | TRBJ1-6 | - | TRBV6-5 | TGTGCCAGCGCCCCAGGTGGGGGCGGTAATTCACCCCTCCACTTT | CASAPGGGGNSPLHF
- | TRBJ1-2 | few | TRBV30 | TGTGCCTGGAGTGTAGGGCCTCACGGCTACACCTTC | CAWSVGPHGYTF
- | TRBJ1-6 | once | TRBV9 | TGTGCCAGCAGCGTAGAGGGGCACAGTTCACCCCTCCACTTT | CASSVEGHSSPLHF
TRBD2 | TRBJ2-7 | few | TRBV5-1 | TGCGCCAGCAGCTTGCGGCTAGCGGGAGACCACGAGCAGTACTTC | CASSLRLAGDHEQYF
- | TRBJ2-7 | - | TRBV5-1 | TGCGCCAGCAGCTTGGCCGAGTTCTACGAGCAGTACTTC | CASSLAEFYEQYF
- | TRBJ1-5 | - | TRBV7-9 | TGTGCCAGCAGCCGGGACGGAACCAATCAGCCCCAGCATTTT | CASSRDGTNQPQHF
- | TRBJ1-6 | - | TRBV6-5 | TGTGCCAGCAGTTACTCGACCCGTTCCCCCCTCCACTTT | CASSYSTRSPLHF
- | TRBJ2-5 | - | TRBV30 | TGTGCCTGGAGCCGACTAGTGACCCAGTACTTC | CAWSRLVTQYF
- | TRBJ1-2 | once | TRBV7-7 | TGTGCTAGCAGCCCTAGATACTATGGCTACACCTTC | CASSPRYYGYTF
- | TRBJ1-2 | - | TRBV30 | TGTGCCTGGAGTGTACGGGGTAGCTATGGCTACACCTTC | CAWSVRGSYGYTF
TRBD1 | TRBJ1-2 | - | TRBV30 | TGTGCCTGGAAGGGGACAGGCGGGGTGGGCGGCTACACCTTC | CAWKGTGGVGGYTF
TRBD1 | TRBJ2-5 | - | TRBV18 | TGTGCCAGCTCACTGGGACAGGGCGCGAAAGAGACCCAGTACTTC | CASSLGQGAKETQYF
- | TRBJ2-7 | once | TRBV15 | TGTGCCACCAGCAGAGAACAGAGTTTCAACTACGAGCAGTACTTC | CATSREQSFNYEQYF
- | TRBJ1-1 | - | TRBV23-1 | TGCGCCAGCAGTCACTCAGGGACATTCACGGGGAACACTGAAGCTTTCTTT | CASSHSGTFTGNTEAFF
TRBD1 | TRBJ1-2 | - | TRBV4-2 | TGTGCCAGCAGCCAAGGACGACAGGGAATCGATGGCTACACCTTC | CASSQGRQGIDGYTF
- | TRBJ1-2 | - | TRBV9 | TGTGCCAGCAGCGAAAAGTTAGCTAACTATGGCTACACCTTC | CASSEKLANYGYTF